These 4 T cell receptor beta chains were sequenced from one sample in a study of T cell changes during pregnancy in multiple sclerosis. Measured with immunoSEQ multiplex PCR; TCRdb has only the in-frame clones, and not every one. The sample contains over 55,000 clones, approximately 94% of which appear only once. This specimen consisted of CD8+ T cells from peripheral blood mononuclear cells, obtained in the third trimester of pregnancy. Every receptor here comes from a female donor with multiple sclerosis, enrolled in a pregnancy study.

The genes are TRBV7-9 and TRBJ2-2; TRBD1 is a possible D gene (6 bases). Germline assignment: CDR1 SEHNR and CDR2 FQNEAQ (reference sequence). The CDR3 sequence is 16 residues long. Trimming left V 3 bases short and J 0 bases short, with 11 bases between. DNA for the CDR3: TGTGCCAGCAGCTTTGTCAGGGGACCGAACACCGGGGAGCTGTTTTTT. Translating gives CASSFVRGPNTGELFF.

This clone was counted between two and nine times. V is TRBV6-1 and J is TRBJ1-5; 10 nucleotides match TRBD1. Germline assignment: CDR1 MNHNS and CDR2 SASEGT. The CDR3 extends over 16 amino acids. The V segment lost 2 bases and the J segment 4 bases; nucleotides outside the gene matches: 5. CDR3 bases: TGTGCCAGCAGTGAAACAGGGGGACAGGGGAATCAGCCCCAGCATTTT. Amino acids: CASSETGGQGNQPQHF.

The V and J genes are TRBV5-1 and TRBJ2-3; possible D gene TRBD2, 5 bases. Trimming shortened V by 0 bases and J by 0 bases, and 11 bases separated the two germline ends. This CDR3 is built from 16 residues. Germline V gene lookup returns CDR1 SGHRS and CDR2 YFSETQ. The CDR3 loop is CASSLGTGFSTDTQYF. CDR3 coding DNA: TGCGCCAGCAGCTTGGGTACGGGATTCAGCACAGATACGCAGTATTTT.

The chain is built from TRBV5-6 and TRBJ2-1; TRBD1 is a possible D gene (6 bases). Germline-derived CDR1 and CDR2 are SGHDT and YYEEEE. The CDR3 has 14 amino acids. The V end lost 6 bases, the J end lost 5 bases, and 15 bases lay between the germline ends. This CDR3 is CASKNIGQNNEQFF. Written as DNA, the CDR3 is TGTGCCAGCAAGAATATCGGACAGAACAATGAGCAGTTCTTC. Supplemented by reference TRBV5-6 and TRBJ2-1, the full variable domain reads DAGVTQSPTHLIKTRGQQVTLRCSPKSGHDTVSWYQQALGQGPQFIFQYYEEEERQRGNFPDRFSGHQFPNYSSELNVNALLLGDSALYLCASKNIGQNNEQFFGPGTRLTVL.